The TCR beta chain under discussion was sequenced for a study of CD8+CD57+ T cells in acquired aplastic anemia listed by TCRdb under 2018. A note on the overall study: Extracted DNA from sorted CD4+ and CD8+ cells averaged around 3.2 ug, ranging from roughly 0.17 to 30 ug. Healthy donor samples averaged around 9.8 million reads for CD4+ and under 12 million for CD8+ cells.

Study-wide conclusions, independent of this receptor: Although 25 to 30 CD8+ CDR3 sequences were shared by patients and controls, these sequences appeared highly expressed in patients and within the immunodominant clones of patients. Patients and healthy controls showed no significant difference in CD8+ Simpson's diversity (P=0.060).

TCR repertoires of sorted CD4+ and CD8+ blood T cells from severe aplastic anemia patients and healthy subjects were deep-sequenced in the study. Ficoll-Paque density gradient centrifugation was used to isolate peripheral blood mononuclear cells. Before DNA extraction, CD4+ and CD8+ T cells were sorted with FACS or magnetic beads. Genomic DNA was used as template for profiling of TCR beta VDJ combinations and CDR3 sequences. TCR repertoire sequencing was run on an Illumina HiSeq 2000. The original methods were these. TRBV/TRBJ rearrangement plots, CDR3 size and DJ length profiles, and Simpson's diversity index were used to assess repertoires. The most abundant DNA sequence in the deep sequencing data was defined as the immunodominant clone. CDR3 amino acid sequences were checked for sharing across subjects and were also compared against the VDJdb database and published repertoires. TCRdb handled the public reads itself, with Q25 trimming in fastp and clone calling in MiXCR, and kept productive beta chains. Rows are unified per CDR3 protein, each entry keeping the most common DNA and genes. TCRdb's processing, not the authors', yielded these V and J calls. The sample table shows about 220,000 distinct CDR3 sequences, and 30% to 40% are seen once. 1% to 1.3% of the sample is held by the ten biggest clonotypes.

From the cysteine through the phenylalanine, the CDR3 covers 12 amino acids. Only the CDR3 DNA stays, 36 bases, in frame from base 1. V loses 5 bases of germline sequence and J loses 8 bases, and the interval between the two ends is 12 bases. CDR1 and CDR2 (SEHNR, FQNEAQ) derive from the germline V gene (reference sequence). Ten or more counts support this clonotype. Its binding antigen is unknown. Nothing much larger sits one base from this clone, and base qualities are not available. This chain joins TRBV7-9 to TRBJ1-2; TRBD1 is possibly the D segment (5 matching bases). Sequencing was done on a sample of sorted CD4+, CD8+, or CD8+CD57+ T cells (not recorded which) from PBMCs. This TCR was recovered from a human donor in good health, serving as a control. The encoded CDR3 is CASSPGTRGYTF. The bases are TGTGCCAGCAGCCCCGGGACTCGCGGCTACACCTTC.